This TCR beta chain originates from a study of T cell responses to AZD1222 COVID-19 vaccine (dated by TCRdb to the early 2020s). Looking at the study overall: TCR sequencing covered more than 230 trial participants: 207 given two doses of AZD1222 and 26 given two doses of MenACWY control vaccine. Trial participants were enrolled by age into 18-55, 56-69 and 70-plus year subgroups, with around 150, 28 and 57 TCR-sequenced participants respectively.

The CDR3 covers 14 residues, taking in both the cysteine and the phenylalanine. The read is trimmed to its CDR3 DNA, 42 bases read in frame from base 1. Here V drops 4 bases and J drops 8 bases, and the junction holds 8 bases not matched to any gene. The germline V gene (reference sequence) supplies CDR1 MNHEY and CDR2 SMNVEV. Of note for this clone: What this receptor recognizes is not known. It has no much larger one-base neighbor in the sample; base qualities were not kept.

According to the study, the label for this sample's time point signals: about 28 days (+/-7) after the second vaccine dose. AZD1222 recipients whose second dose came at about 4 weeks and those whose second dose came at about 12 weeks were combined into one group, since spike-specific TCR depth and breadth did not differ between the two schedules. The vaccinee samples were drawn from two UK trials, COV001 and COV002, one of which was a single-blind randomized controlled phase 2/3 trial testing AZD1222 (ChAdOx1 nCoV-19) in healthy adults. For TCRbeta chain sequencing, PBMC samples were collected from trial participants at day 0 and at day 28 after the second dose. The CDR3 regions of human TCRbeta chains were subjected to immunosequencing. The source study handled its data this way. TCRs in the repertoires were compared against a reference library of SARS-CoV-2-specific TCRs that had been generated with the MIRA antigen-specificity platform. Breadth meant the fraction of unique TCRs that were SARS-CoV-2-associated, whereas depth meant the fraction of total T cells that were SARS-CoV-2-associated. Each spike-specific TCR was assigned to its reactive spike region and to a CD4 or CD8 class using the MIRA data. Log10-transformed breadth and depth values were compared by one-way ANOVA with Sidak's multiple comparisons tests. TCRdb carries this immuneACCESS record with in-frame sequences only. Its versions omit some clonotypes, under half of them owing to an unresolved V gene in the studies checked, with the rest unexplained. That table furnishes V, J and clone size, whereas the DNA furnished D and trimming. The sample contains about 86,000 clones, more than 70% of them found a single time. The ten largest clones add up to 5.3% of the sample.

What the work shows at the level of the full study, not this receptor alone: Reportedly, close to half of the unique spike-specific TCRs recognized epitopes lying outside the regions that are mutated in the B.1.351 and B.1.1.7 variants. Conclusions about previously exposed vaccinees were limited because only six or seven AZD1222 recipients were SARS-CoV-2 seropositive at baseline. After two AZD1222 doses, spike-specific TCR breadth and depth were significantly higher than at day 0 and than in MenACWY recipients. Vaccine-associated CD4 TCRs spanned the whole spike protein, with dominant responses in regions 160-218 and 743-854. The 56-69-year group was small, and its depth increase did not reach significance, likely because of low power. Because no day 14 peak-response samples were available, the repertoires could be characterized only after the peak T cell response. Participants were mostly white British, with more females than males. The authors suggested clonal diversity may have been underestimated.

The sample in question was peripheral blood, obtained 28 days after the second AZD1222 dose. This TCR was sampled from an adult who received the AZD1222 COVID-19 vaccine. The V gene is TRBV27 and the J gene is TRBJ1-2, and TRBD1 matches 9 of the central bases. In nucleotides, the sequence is TGTGCCAGCAGTTCCGGGACAGGGAGTCTGGGCTACACCTTC. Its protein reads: CASSSGTGSLGYTF.